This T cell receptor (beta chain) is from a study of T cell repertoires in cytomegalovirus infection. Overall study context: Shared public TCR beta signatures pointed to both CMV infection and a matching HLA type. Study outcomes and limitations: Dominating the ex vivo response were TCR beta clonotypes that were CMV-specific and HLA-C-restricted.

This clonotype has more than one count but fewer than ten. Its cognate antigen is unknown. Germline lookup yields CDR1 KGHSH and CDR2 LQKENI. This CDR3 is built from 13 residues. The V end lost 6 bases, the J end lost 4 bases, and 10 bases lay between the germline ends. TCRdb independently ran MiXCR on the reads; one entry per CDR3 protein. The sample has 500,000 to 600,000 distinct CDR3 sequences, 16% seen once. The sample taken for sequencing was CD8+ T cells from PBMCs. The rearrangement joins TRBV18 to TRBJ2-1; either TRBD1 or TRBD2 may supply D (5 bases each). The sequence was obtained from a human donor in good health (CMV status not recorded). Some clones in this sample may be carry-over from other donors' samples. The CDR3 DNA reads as TGTGCCAGCTCGGGACGGACGTACAATGAGCAGTTCTTC. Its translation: CASSGRTYNEQFF. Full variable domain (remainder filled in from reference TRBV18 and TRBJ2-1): NAGVMQNPRHLVRRRGQEARLRCSPMKGHSHVYWYRQLPEEGLKFMVYLQKENIIDESGMPKERFSAEFPKEGPSILRIQQVVRGDSAAYFCASSGRTYNEQFFGPGTRLTVL.